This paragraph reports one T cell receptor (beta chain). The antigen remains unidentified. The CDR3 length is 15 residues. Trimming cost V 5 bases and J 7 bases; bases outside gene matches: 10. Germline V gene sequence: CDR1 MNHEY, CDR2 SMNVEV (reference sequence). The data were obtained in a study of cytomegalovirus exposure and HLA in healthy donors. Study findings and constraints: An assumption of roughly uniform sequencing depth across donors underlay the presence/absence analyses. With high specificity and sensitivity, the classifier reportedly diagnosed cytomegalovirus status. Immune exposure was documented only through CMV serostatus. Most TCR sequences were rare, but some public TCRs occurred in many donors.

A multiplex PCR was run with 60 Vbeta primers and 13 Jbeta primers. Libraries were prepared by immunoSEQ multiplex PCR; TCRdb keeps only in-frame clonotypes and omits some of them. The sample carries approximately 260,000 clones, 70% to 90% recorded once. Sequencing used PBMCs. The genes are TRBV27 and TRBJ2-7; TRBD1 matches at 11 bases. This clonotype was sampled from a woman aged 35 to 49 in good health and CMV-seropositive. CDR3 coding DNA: TGTGCCAGCAGTGGTTGGGACAGGGGGTCGGGAGAGCAGTACTTC. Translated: CASSGWDRGSGEQYF.